This T cell receptor (beta chain) was recovered during a study of control samples from healthy donors and cancer patients. The assay was immunoSEQ multiplex PCR, and TCRdb's table has in-frame clones only and misses some. This repertoire shows about 170,000 clones, 88% found once; its top ten account for around 5.1%. V was cut by 0 bases and J by 5 bases, with 22 bases left in between. The CDR3 consists of 18 residues. In germline, CDR1 is SGDLS, CDR2 YYNGEE. This chain joins TRBV9 and TRBJ2-3, with D hard to call. The sequencing sample was made of blood. This sequence originates from a woman aged 25 to 39 in good health. The CDR3 region is CASSVGPAVDSLEDTQYF. The CDR3 DNA reads as TGTGCCAGCAGCGTAGGTCCCGCGGTGGATTCTCTCGAAGATACGCAGTATTTT.